The 28 T cell receptor beta chains reported below all come from one sample, sequenced in a study of blood T cell repertoires in COVID-19. This table comes from immunoSEQ multiplex PCR, and its TCRdb copy is limited to in-frame clones, with some not included. The sample has 400,000 or so clones, more than 80% seen once. The sequenced material came from PBMCs or T cells enriched from blood (not recorded which). These receptors were collected from a man aged 25 to 45 who had recovered from COVID-19.

V and J are TRBV3-1 (or the pseudogene TRBV3-2) and TRBJ2-5; TRBD2 aligns across 10 bases. V lost 4 bases, J lost 12 bases, and 11 bases stayed unmatched. The CDR3 has 14 residues. CDR1 is LGHDT and CDR2 is YNNKEL in the germline V gene (reference sequence). The CDR3 here is CASSPSSGTSVEYF. The DNA of the CDR3 is TGTGCCAGCAGCCCGAGCTCAGGGACTAGCGTCGAGTACTTC.

This sequence joins TRBV19 and TRBJ2-3, with TRBD2 matching over 13 bases. The CDR3 extends over 15 amino acids. Germline V gives CDR1 LNHDA, CDR2 SQIVND (reference sequence). The junction had 5 bases not matched to a gene; V was cut back by 8 bases and J by 3 bases. The CDR3 sequence: CASRGLAGVTDTQYF. The CDR3 bases are TGTGCCAGTCGTGGACTAGCGGGAGTTACAGATACGCAGTATTTT.

V is TRBV24-1 and J is TRBJ1-1; a possible D gene is TRBD1 (6 bases). Per the germline V gene, CDR1 is KGHDR and CDR2 is SFDVKD. Trimming removed 3 bases from V and 1 base from J, with 11 bases in between. This CDR3 comprises 15 residues. The CDR3 spells CATSDNSDRNTEAFF. The DNA of the CDR3 is TGTGCCACCAGTGATAACTCGGACAGGAACACTGAAGCTTTCTTT.

This chain uses TRBV21-1 with TRBJ2-5; TRBD2, the table's D call, was not compared with the DNA. TRBV21-1 is reported as a pseudogene. CDR3 size: 13 residues. DNA for the CDR3: TGTGCCAGCAGCCAGGACTCTACAGAGACCCAGTACTTC. It translates to CASSQDSTETQYF.

This clone was detected a few times. The rearrangement joins TRBV7-9 to TRBJ1-5; a possible D gene is TRBD1 (6 bases). CDR1 SEHNR and CDR2 FQNEAQ come from the germline V gene (reference sequence). The CDR3 contains 14 residues. V lost 1 base and J lost 9, with 13 bases in between. The CDR3 sequence is CASSLVGAPMPQHF. The CDR3 nucleotides are TGTGCCAGCAGCTTAGTGGGGGCCCCGATGCCCCAGCATTTT.

In nucleotides, the CDR3 is TGTGCCAGCAGCTTGGTCCTAGCGGGAGGGAAGAGGGATACGCAGTATTTT. Translation: CASSLVLAGGKRDTQYF. The chain links TRBV5-6 to TRBJ2-3, with 12 bases aligning to TRBD2. The ends lost 0 bases at V and 6 bases at J; junction bases unmatched: 8. Germline CDR1 reads SGHDT; CDR2 reads YYEEEE. The length of the CDR3 is 17 residues. Together with reference TRBV5-6 and TRBJ2-3, the CDR3 gives the full variable domain: DAGVTQSPTHLIKTRGQQVTLRCSPKSGHDTVSWYQQALGQGPQFIFQYYEEEERQRGNFPDRFSGHQFPNYSSELNVNALLLGDSALYLCASSLVLAGGKRDTQYFGPGTRLTVL.

This clone was picked up a small number of times. The chain is built from TRBV5-8 and TRBJ2-7; 12 nucleotides match TRBD2. Germline trimming cut 1 base from V and 5 bases from J; bases unmatched to any gene: 7. This CDR3 region has 16 residues. Germline lookup yields CDR1 SGHTS and CDR2 YDEGEE. The chain's CDR3 is CASSLLTSGSQNEQYF. Here the CDR3 DNA reads TGTGCCAGCAGCTTGTTGACTAGCGGGAGTCAGAACGAGCAGTACTTC.

This chain uses TRBV6-5 with TRBJ1-4; the match to TRBD1 covers 8 bases. The CDR3 totals 14 residues. The germline CDR1 and CDR2 sequences are MNHEY and SVGAGI. J was trimmed by 7 bases and V by 10 bases; bases with no gene match: 11. The CDR3 is CATAAGTGGEKLFF. As DNA, the CDR3 is TGTGCCACCGCCGCCGGGACAGGAGGTGAAAAACTGTTTTTT.

This rearrangement joins TRBV3-1 (or the pseudogene TRBV3-2) to TRBJ2-1, with a tentative D call TRBD2 (7 bases). Germline V gene data show CDR1 as LGHDT and CDR2 as YNNKEL (reference sequence). This CDR3 contains 16 residues. The germline V and J ends were trimmed by 0 bases and 10 bases, with 19 bases remaining between them. CDR3 nucleotides: TGTGCCAGCAGCCAAGATGGGGGGGGCTCGGATTTAGAGCAGTTCTTC. This codes for CASSQDGGGSDLEQFF.

This clone has only one observation. Other DNA sequences of this sample code for an identical CDR3. The chain joins TRBV30 to TRBJ1-2; D remains unclear. The germline CDR1 and CDR2 sequences are GTSNPN and SVGIG (reference sequence). Trimming took 0 bases from V and 8 from J, leaving 7 bases between them. The CDR3 is made up of 11 amino acids. In DNA form, the CDR3 reads TGTGCCTGGAGTGTACTCGGGGGCTACACCTTC. Its protein is CAWSVLGGYTF. Filled out from reference TRBV30 and TRBJ1-2, the complete variable domain reads SQTIHQWPATLVQPVGSPLSLECTVEGTSNPNLYWYRQAAGRGLQLLFYSVGIGQISSEVPQNLSASRPQDRQFILSSKKLLLSDSGFYLCAWSVLGGYTFGSGTRLTVV.

The V and J genes are TRBV7-9 and TRBJ2-3; TRBD1 aligns across 9 bases. Germline V lookup: CDR1 SEHNR, CDR2 FQNEAQ (reference sequence). The CDR3 is 14 residues long. The V and J ends lost 5 bases and 13 bases, in that order; junction bases with no gene match: 13. The CDR3 bases are TGTGCCAGCAGCCCCAGAGTGGGGACAGGGAAAGAGTATTTT. Amino acid sequence: CASSPRVGTGKEYF.

This sequence joins TRBV10-3 and TRBJ1-2; perhaps TRBD1 as D (5 bases). The CDR3 extends over 15 amino acids. Germline V lookup: CDR1 ENHRY, CDR2 SYGVKD. V was cut by 6 bases and J by 4 bases, with 18 bases left in between. The CDR3: CAIRQVAAESYGYTF. The CDR3 region has the DNA TGTGCCATCAGACAGGTGGCCGCGGAGTCCTATGGCTACACCTTC.

This clone occurred a few times. V usage is TRBV28 and J usage is TRBJ1-5, with 10 bases identical to TRBD1. Germline trimming cut 10 bases from V and 9 bases from J; bases unmatched to any gene: 12. The CDR3 length is 14 residues. Germline CDR1 and CDR2: MDHEN and SYDVKM. The CDR3 is CAISTGGLSSPQHF. DNA of the CDR3: TGTGCCATCTCGACAGGGGGCCTCTCTTCGCCCCAGCATTTT.

The chain joins TRBV5-4 to TRBJ2-5, with 9 bases identical to TRBD1. CDR3 length: 15 residues. Germline V gene data show CDR1 as SGHNT and CDR2 as YYREEE (reference sequence). V lost 4 bases and J lost 3; bases outside the gene matches: 7. The CDR3 coding sequence is TGTGCCAGCAGCGGACAGGGGAAGGGGGAAGAGACCCAGTACTTC. Encoded protein: CASSGQGKGEETQYF.

The V and J genes are TRBV7-9 and TRBJ2-7; 7 bases are shared with TRBD1. Germline V gene lookup returns CDR1 SEHNR and CDR2 FQNEAQ (reference sequence). V trimming: 5 bases; J trimming: 2 bases; junction bases outside the gene matches: 3. There are 13 residues in the CDR3. The CDR3 bases are TGTGCCAGCAGCCACGGGACAGCCTACGAGCAGTACTTC. Its translation is CASSHGTAYEQYF.

There are a few counts of this clone. The chain links TRBV5-1 to TRBJ2-3; D is possibly TRBD2 (5 bases). Germline V gene data show CDR1 as SGHRS and CDR2 as YFSETQ. Trimming shortened V by 4 bases and J by 2 bases, and 11 bases separated the two germline ends. The CDR3 extends over 14 amino acids. CDR3 loop: CASSPSSATDTQYF. The CDR3 bases are TGCGCCAGCAGCCCTAGTAGCGCCACAGATACGCAGTATTTT.

This CDR3 reads CASSLGQGTDEQFF. CDR3 bases: TGCGCCAGCAGCTTAGGGCAGGGCACGGATGAGCAGTTCTTC. The chain employs TRBV5-1 and TRBJ2-1; tentative D call: TRBD1 (5 bases). The CDR3 contains 14 residues. Trimming took off 2 bases at V and 8 bases at J, with 14 bases between the two ends. The germline CDR1 and CDR2 sequences are SGHRS and YFSETQ.

The chain carries TRBV27 and TRBJ1-5; a weak D match, TRBD1 (5 bases). The V gene's germline CDR1 is MNHEY and CDR2 SMNVEV (reference sequence). CDR3 length: 13 amino acids. Trimming shortened V by 2 bases and J by 7 bases, and 9 bases separated the two germline ends. Here the CDR3 reads CASSLVGPQPQHF. The CDR3 DNA follows: TGTGCCAGCAGTTTAGTGGGGCCCCAGCCCCAGCATTTT.

The chain employs TRBV11-2 and TRBJ2-7; 7 bases map to TRBD1. V lost 2 bases to trimming and J lost 1 base; unmatched junction nucleotides: 11. Germline CDR1 SGHAT, CDR2 FQNNGV. CDR3 length: 17 residues. The CDR3 DNA sequence: TGTGCCAGCAGCTTAAAGGGGTCGGGCAGGGGGTCCTACGAGCAGTACTTC. Translated: CASSLKGSGRGSYEQYF. Based on the CDR3 plus reference TRBV11-2 and TRBJ2-7, the full variable domain is EAGVAQSPRYKIIEKRQSVAFWCNPISGHATLYWYQQILGQGPKLLIQFQNNGVVDDSQLPKDRFSAERLKGVDSTLKIQPAKLEDSAVYLCASSLKGSGRGSYEQYFGPGTRLTVT.

The V call is TRBV15, the J call TRBJ1-6; D ambiguous. V shed 2 bases and J shed 7 bases, with 6 bases lying between them. The germline gives CDR1 LNHNV, CDR2 YYDKDF (reference sequence). This CDR3 is built from 13 residues. The chain's CDR3 is CATSRPQNSPLHF. In DNA form, the CDR3 reads TGTGCCACCAGCAGACCCCAAAATTCACCCCTCCACTTT. Full variable domain (rest looked up from reference TRBV15 and TRBJ1-6): DAMVIQNPRYQVTQFGKPVTLSCSQTLNHNVMYWYQQKSSQAPKLLFHYYDKDFNNEADTPDNFQSRRPNTSFCFLDIRSPGLGDTAMYLCATSRPQNSPLHFGNGTRLTVT.

The V gene is TRBV10-3, the J gene TRBJ1-5, with D possibly TRBD1 on 5 matching bases. V dropped 4 bases and J dropped 2 bases, with 9 bases sitting between them. Germline lookup yields CDR1 ENHRY and CDR2 SYGVKD. CDR3 size: 14 residues. Written as DNA, the CDR3 is TGTGCCATCAGTGCGGAACAGGGCAATCAGCCCCAGCATTTT. It is translated as CAISAEQGNQPQHF.

The V and J genes are TRBV6-1 and TRBJ2-4; the D is unclear. The germline V gene encodes CDR1 MNHNS and CDR2 SASEGT. This CDR3 is built from 13 residues. V shed 2 bases and J shed 7 bases, with 9 bases lying between them. In DNA, the CDR3 is TGTGCCAGCAGTGAAACCCCGAGGAACATTCAGTACTTC. Its translation: CASSETPRNIQYF.

The chain carries TRBV19 and TRBJ2-3; 8 bases match TRBD2. The V segment lost 7 bases and the J segment 0 bases; nucleotides outside the gene matches: 6. The germline V gene encodes CDR1 LNHDA and CDR2 SQIVND (reference sequence). The CDR3 is made up of 15 amino acids. CDR3 in amino acids: CASNPSGLSTDTQYF. In DNA form, the CDR3 reads TGTGCCAGTAACCCTAGCGGGCTGAGCACAGATACGCAGTATTTT.

V is TRBV19 and J is TRBJ1-5, with no clear D. V was pared by 1 base and J by 1 base, with 5 bases between. CDR1 and CDR2 (germline): LNHDA, SQIVND (reference sequence). This CDR3 is built from 14 residues. The CDR3 protein is CASSIAESNQPQHF. The DNA of the CDR3 is TGTGCCAGTAGTATAGCAGAAAGCAATCAGCCCCAGCATTTT. Full variable domain (remainder filled in from reference TRBV19 and TRBJ1-5): DGGITQSPKYLFRKEGQNVTLSCEQNLNHDAMYWYRQDPGQGLRLIYYSQIVNDFQKGDIAEGYSVSREKKESFPLTVTSAQKNPTAFYLCASSIAESNQPQHFGDGTRLSIL.

The chain joins TRBV28 to TRBJ1-3, with 8 bases lining up with TRBD1. The CDR3 extends over 16 amino acids. Germline CDR1 reads MDHEN; CDR2 reads SYDVKM. V shed 4 bases and J 4 bases; nucleotides not matched to a gene: 9. The DNA of the CDR3 is TGTGCCAGCAGTTCCCCAACAGGGGGAGGGGGAAACACCATATATTTT. Translated, it gives CASSSPTGGGGNTIYF.

The chain is built from TRBV30 and TRBJ1-4; TRBD1 matches at 7 bases. This CDR3 is 13 amino acids long. V trimming: 7 bases; J trimming: 6 bases; junction bases outside the gene matches: 8. The V gene's germline CDR1 is GTSNPN and CDR2 SVGIG (reference sequence). The CDR3 nucleotides are TGTGCCTACCAACAGGGGTTTGATGAAAAACTGTTTTTT. Translation: CAYQQGFDEKLFF.

This sequence joins TRBV15 and TRBJ2-7; tentatively, D is TRBD2 (6 bases). V was cut by 3 bases and J by 7 bases, with 22 bases left in between. The CDR3 contains 16 residues. The germline CDR1 and CDR2 sequences are LNHNV and YYDKDF (reference sequence). CDR3 DNA sequence: TGTGCCACCAGCAGGGTTTTTAACTCGGAGGGCCTTGAGCAGTACTTC. Amino acid sequence: CATSRVFNSEGLEQYF.

This clone has just a few counts. V is TRBV25-1 and J is TRBJ1-1, with D hard to call. The CDR3 sequence is 13 residues long. V lost 1 base and J 8 bases, leaving 11 bases between the germline ends. The germline V gene encodes CDR1 MGHDK and CDR2 SYGVNS. The CDR3 is CASSEWEGKEAFF. The CDR3 DNA follows: TGTGCCAGCAGTGAATGGGAGGGTAAGGAAGCTTTCTTT. Looking up the rest from reference TRBV25-1 and TRBJ1-1 gives the full variable domain: EADIYQTPRYLVIGTGKKITLECSQTMGHDKMYWYQQDPGMELHLIHYSYGVNSTEKGDLSSESTVSRIRTEHFPLTLESARPSHTSQYLCASSEWEGKEAFFGQGTRLTVV.